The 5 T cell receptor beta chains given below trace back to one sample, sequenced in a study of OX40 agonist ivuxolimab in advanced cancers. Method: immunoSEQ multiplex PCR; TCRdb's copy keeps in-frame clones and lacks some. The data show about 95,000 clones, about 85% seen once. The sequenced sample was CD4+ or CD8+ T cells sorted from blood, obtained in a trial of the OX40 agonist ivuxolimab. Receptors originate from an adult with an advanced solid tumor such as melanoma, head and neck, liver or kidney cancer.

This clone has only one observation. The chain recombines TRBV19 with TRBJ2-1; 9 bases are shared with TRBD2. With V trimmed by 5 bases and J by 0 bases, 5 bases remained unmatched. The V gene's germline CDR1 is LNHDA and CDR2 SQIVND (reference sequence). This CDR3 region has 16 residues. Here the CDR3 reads CASSLAGLSSYNEQFF. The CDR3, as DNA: TGTGCCAGTAGTCTAGCGGGATTGAGCTCCTACAATGAGCAGTTCTTC.

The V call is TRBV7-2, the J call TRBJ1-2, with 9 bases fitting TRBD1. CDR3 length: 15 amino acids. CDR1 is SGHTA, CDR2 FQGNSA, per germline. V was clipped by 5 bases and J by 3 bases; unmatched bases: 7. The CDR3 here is CASSPGTGTYYGYTF. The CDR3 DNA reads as TGTGCCAGCAGCCCCGGGACAGGGACCTACTATGGCTACACCTTC.

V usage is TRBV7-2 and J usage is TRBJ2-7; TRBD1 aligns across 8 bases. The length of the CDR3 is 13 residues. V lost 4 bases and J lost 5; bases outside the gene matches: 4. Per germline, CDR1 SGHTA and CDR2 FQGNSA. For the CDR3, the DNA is TGTGCCAGCAGCTCACAGGGGGGAGACGAGCAGTACTTC. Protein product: CASSSQGGDEQYF.

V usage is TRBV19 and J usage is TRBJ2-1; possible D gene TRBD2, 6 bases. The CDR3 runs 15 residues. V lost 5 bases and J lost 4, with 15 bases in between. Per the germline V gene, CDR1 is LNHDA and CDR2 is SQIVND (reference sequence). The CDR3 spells CASSAGRTPYNEQFF. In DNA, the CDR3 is TGTGCCAGTAGTGCGGGAAGAACCCCATACAATGAGCAGTTCTTC.

As DNA, the CDR3 is TGCGCCAGCAGCTTGATGTCGGGAGGCACCGGGGAGCTGTTTTTT. It translates to CASSLMSGGTGELFF. The V gene is TRBV5-1, the J gene TRBJ2-2; 7 nucleotides align to TRBD2. Germline CDR1 SGHRS, CDR2 YFSETQ. This CDR3 has 15 residues. After removal of 1 base from V and 4 bases from J, the junction contained 4 bases not matched to a gene. The whole variable domain, filled in from reference TRBV5-1 and TRBJ2-2, reads KAGVTQTPRYLIKTRGQQVTLSCSPISGHRSVSWYQQTPGQGLQFLFEYFSETQRNKGNFPGRFSGRQFSNSRSEMNVSTLELGDSALYLCASSLMSGGTGELFFGEGSRLTVL.